This T cell receptor beta chain is drawn from a study of T cell repertoires in cytomegalovirus infection. Study as a whole: Well-studied HLA-B-restricted epitopes and recently identified HLA-C-restricted epitopes of CMV were both used in the study. Public TCR beta signatures were indicative of both CMV infection and a matching HLA type. Study-level findings and limits: The ex vivo response was dominated by HLA-C-restricted CMV-specific TCR beta clonotypes.

TCRdb redid the calling of the reads with MiXCR, one entry per CDR3 protein. Of approximately 310,000 distinct CDR3 sequences listed, 20% to 25% were seen once; the top ten hold less than 15%. This clonotype was seen a few times. No antigen is known for it. CDR3 size: 11 residues. Trimming cost V 4 bases and J 4 bases, with 4 bases left between them. CDR1 is SGHTA and CDR2 is FQGNSA in the germline V gene. This clonotype originated in a human donor in good health (CMV status not recorded). Some clones in this sample may be carry-over from other donors' samples. The rearrangement uses TRBV7-2 and TRBJ1-1, with unresolved D. The sample consisted of cultured PBMCs, taken from culture after CMV antigen stimulation. The CDR3 DNA reads as TGTGCCAGCAGCTCCTTCACTGAAGCTTTCTTT. Protein: CASSSFTEAFF. The full variable domain, its missing parts supplied by reference TRBV7-2 and TRBJ1-1, is GAGVSQSPSNKVTEKGKDVELRCDPISGHTALYWYRQSLGQGLEFLIYFQGNSAPDKSGLPSDRFSAERTGGSVSTLTIQRTQQEDSAVYLCASSSFTEAFFGQGTRLTVV.